This is a list of T cell receptor beta chains from one sample in a study of shared clonotypes between healthy human individuals. Profiled with immunoSEQ multiplex PCR; TCRdb holds only in-frame clones, not every one. The sample carries approximately 2.5 million clones, approximately 93% recorded once. The material sequenced was naive CD4+ T cells from PBMCs. The receptor set was obtained from a man aged 18 to 29 in good health. Some clones in this sample may be carry-over from other donors' samples. The CDR3 runs from the conserved cysteine through the conserved F or W. The D gene is left open where the match is weak. Clone size, where shown, is once, few, many, or a class for clones that have expanded.

>NA|NA|TRBV6-1|TRBJ1-5
CASTGSSNQPQHF
TGTGCCAGCACGGGGTCTAGCAATCAGCCCCAGCATTTT
>NA|TRBD1|TRBV28|TRBJ1-5
CASIPGGTGGHQPQHF
TGTGCCAGCATCCCTGGTGGGACAGGGGGCCATCAGCCCCAGCATTTT
>NA|TRBD2|TRBV29-1|TRBJ2-3
CSAPRTSGTTRDTQYF
TGCAGCGCCCCGCGGACTAGCGGGACAACAAGAGATACGCAGTATTTT
>NA|NA|TRBV27|TRBJ2-7
CASSPGYEQYF
TGTGCCAGCTCTCCTGGGTACGAGCAGTACTTC
>NA|NA|TRBV29-1|TRBJ2-1
CSASPGPPRLEQFF
TGCAGCGCCTCACCGGGACCACCGAGACTTGAGCAGTTCTTC
>NA|TRBD1|TRBV6-6|TRBJ1-1
CASRSETGHTEAFF
TGTGCCAGCAGATCCGAGACAGGGCACACTGAAGCTTTCTTT
>NA|NA|TRBV5-1|TRBJ2-1
CASSLNGGRGNEQFF
TGCGCCAGCAGCTTGAACGGGGGAAGGGGCAATGAGCAGTTCTTC
>NA|TRBD1|TRBV19|TRBJ1-1
CASSRQGGLAFF
TGTGCCAGTAGTCGACAGGGAGGGTTGGCTTTCTTT
>NA|TRBD1|TRBV27|TRBJ2-3
CASSLFGTGDTDTQYF
TGTGCCAGCAGTTTATTCGGGACAGGCGACACAGATACGCAGTATTTT
>NA|NA|TRBV28|TRBJ1-2
CASSPPERALYGYTF
TGTGCCAGCAGTCCCCCAGAGAGGGCTTTATATGGCTACACCTTC
>NA|NA|TRBV5-1|TRBJ1-3
CASSLGVASGNTIYF
TGCGCCAGCAGCTTGGGGGTGGCCTCTGGAAACACCATATATTTT
>NA|TRBD1|TRBV19|TRBJ1-2
CASSIVYSGTGVYGYTF
TGTGCCAGTAGTATAGTCTATTCGGGGACAGGGGTCTATGGCTACACCTTC
>NA|TRBD2|TRBV11-3|TRBJ2-2
CASSPAGGPRTGELFF
TGTGCCAGCAGTCCGGCGGGAGGGCCAAGGACCGGGGAGCTGTTTTTT
>NA|NA|TRBV18|TRBJ2-7
CASSPPGSYEQYF
TGTGCCAGCTCACCCCCAGGCTCCTACGAGCAGTACTTC
>NA|NA|TRBV9|TRBJ1-5
CASSVATGRPQHF
TGTGCCAGCAGCGTAGCTACGGGTCGGCCCCAGCATTTT
>once|TRBD2|TRBV10-3|TRBJ2-7
CAISVGLAGDYEQYF
TGTGCCATCAGTGTGGGACTAGCGGGAGACTACGAGCAGTACTTC
>NA|TRBD2|TRBV19|TRBJ2-1
CASSPNSGRALSEQFF
TGTGCCAGTAGTCCCAATAGCGGGAGGGCCTTGTCTGAGCAGTTCTTC
>NA|TRBD2|TRBV7-9|TRBJ2-1
CASSPTLAGGNYNEQFF
TGTGCCAGCAGCCCCACCCTAGCGGGAGGTAACTACAATGAGCAGTTCTTC
>NA|NA|TRBV11-2|TRBJ2-2
CASSFSQGGTGELFF
TGTGCCAGCAGCTTCTCACAGGGTGGGACCGGGGAGCTGTTTTTT
>NA|TRBD1|TRBV6-1|TRBJ2-2
CASRLGTGYTGELFF
TGTGCCAGCAGACTCGGGACAGGTTACACCGGGGAGCTGTTTTTT
>NA|TRBD2|TRBV19|TRBJ2-3
CASSIGGRAIDTQYF
TGTGCCAGTAGTATAGGCGGGAGGGCCATAGATACGCAGTATTTT